The 30 T cell receptor beta chains given below trace back to one sample, sequenced in a study of post-analysis software for immune sequencing data. These TCRs are of unknown antigen specificity. Carried by the TCR beta cDNA libraries were unique molecular identifiers. TCRdb analysed the PCR reads with MiXCR anew, one entry per CDR3 protein. Of about 770,000 distinct CDR3 sequences in the sample, roughly 46% are singletons; the top ten hold around 4.7%. Points from the study as a whole: Roughly five TRBV segments appeared more often in patients than in controls, and TRBV5-6, TRBV5-1 and TRBV20-1 were among these.

Sequencing was carried out using blood. These TCRs come from a girl aged 5-17 years with multiple sclerosis.

This rearrangement joins TRBV6-2 or TRBV6-3 to TRBJ2-7, with D perhaps matching TRBD1 (6 bases). The DNA end is a closer match to TRBJ2-4, so the J assignment may be wrong. Germline loops: CDR1 MNHEY, CDR2 SVGEGT. The CDR3 loop spans 13 amino acids. The DNA of the CDR3 is TGTGCCAGCAGCCAACAACAGGGAAACATTCAGTACTTC. This sequence encodes CASSQQQGNIQYF.

The J gene is TRBJ2-7, the V gene TRBV7-9; D is ambiguous. V lost 1 base and J 2 bases, leaving 12 bases between the germline ends. The CDR3 contains 15 residues. The V gene's germline CDR1 is SEHNR and CDR2 FQNEAQ (reference sequence). The CDR3 sequence: CASSLDSPATYEQYF. The DNA of the CDR3 is TGTGCCAGCAGCTTAGATTCACCAGCAACCTACGAGCAGTACTTC.

V and J are TRBV10-3 and TRBJ1-2; D not resolved. The CDR3 has 12 amino acids. Germline CDR1 and CDR2: ENHRY and SYGVKD. Trimming cost V 7 bases and J 8 bases, with 14 bases left between them. CDR3 DNA: TGTGCCATCATGAGGACCGATTTGGGCTACACCTTC. It codes for CAIMRTDLGYTF.

This clonotype was detected only once. The chain employs TRBV27 and TRBJ2-3; D uncertain. V lost 3 bases and J 2 bases, leaving 9 bases between the germline ends. The CDR3 runs 14 residues. Germline-derived CDR1 and CDR2 are MNHEY and SMNVEV (reference sequence). The CDR3 DNA is TGTGCCAGCAGTTTCCAGGACCTCACAGATACGCAGTATTTT. This sequence encodes CASSFQDLTDTQYF.

This chain connects TRBV14 to TRBJ1-2; 7 bases match TRBD1. The CDR3 sequence is 15 residues long. Germline lookup yields CDR1 SGHDN and CDR2 FVKESK. The V segment lost 5 bases and the J segment 4 bases; nucleotides outside the gene matches: 10. The CDR3 region is CASSKGTAYAYGYTF. The CDR3 DNA reads TGTGCCAGCAGCAAAGGGACAGCCTACGCCTATGGCTACACCTTC.

The chain carries TRBV10-3 and TRBJ2-7, with D perhaps TRBD1 (6 bases). Germline V gives CDR1 ENHRY, CDR2 SYGVKD. The CDR3 covers 14 residues. Trimming left V 2 bases short and J 7 bases short, with 15 bases between. In nucleotides, the CDR3 is TGTGCCATCAGTGAGGCAGGGGTTACGTGGGAGCAGTACTTC. The encoded protein is CAISEAGVTWEQYF.

The V gene is TRBV11-2, the J gene TRBJ2-5; D might be TRBD1 (6 bases). V dropped 0 bases and J dropped 4 bases, with 24 bases sitting between them. This CDR3 is 19 amino acids long. Germline V gene lookup returns CDR1 SGHAT and CDR2 FQNNGV. The CDR3 sequence is CASSLDPYGGQQFRETQYF. CDR3 DNA: TGTGCCAGCAGCTTAGATCCATACGGAGGACAGCAGTTTCGAGAGACCCAGTACTTC.

The chain employs TRBV28 and TRBJ2-3; possible D gene TRBD2, 6 bases. The CDR3 is 15 residues long. V dropped 3 bases and J dropped 8 bases, with 18 bases sitting between them. Per germline, CDR1 MDHEN and CDR2 SYDVKM. CDR3 nucleotides: TGTGCCAGCAGTTTCCGACTAGAAACAACTCCTACGCAGTATTTT. Residues: CASSFRLETTPTQYF.

V gene TRBV18 combines with J gene TRBJ2-1; D uncertain. CDR1 KGHSH and CDR2 LQKENI come from the germline V gene. Trimming stripped 7 bases from V and 7 bases from J, with 11 bases between. This CDR3 is built from 12 residues. CDR3 sequence: CASFAGLNEQFF. The DNA for the CDR3 is TGTGCCAGCTTCGCCGGTTTAAATGAGCAGTTCTTC.

This clonotype was found a few times. The CDR3 DNA sequence: TGTGCCAGCAGTTACTCGGGGGGGGCCCGGAATTCACCCCTCCACTTT. Its protein is CASSYSGGARNSPLHF. V usage is TRBV6-5 and J usage is TRBJ1-6; a weak D match, TRBD1 (6 bases). The CDR3 is 16 residues long. Trimming removed 0 bases from V and 7 bases from J, with 13 bases in between. CDR1 is MNHEY and CDR2 is SVGAGI in the germline V gene.

This clonotype was recorded only once. This chain connects TRBV27 to TRBJ2-1; 12 bases line up with TRBD2. Germline values: CDR1 MNHEY, CDR2 SMNVEV (reference sequence). Unmatched junction bases numbered 9, after V lost 5 bases and J lost 7 bases. The CDR3 contains 16 residues. CDR3 sequence reads: CASSPRLAGDGNEQFF. In DNA form, the CDR3 reads TGTGCCAGCAGTCCGCGACTAGCGGGAGACGGGAATGAGCAGTTCTTC.

This sequence joins TRBV2 and TRBJ1-4; no clear D. The ends were cut back, 6 bases at V and 4 bases at J, with 12 bases in the middle. The CDR3 is 14 amino acids. Germline assignment: CDR1 SNHLY and CDR2 FYNNEI. The CDR3 coding sequence is TGTGCCAGCAGGGCCGACGGAAATAATGAAAAACTGTTTTTT. It specifies CASRADGNNEKLFF.

This chain joins TRBV6-2 or TRBV6-3 and TRBJ2-1; no clear D gene. The ends were cut back, 7 bases at V and 2 bases at J, with 12 bases in the middle. The CDR3 loop spans 14 amino acids. CDR1 and CDR2 from the germline V gene are MNHEY and SVGEGT. CDR3 in amino acids: CASTLRETYNEQFF. The CDR3 bases are TGTGCCAGCACCCTTAGAGAGACCTACAATGAGCAGTTCTTC.

This chain links TRBV7-9 with TRBJ2-7, with TRBD2 matching over 10 bases. Germline CDR1 reads SEHNR; CDR2 reads FQNEAQ (reference sequence). The CDR3 contains 15 residues. Trimming took 5 bases from V and 1 from J; bases not matched to a gene: 5. The CDR3 sequence is CASSGAGGGSYEQYF. The CDR3 DNA reads as TGTGCCAGCAGCGGAGCGGGAGGGGGGTCCTACGAGCAGTACTTC.

The sample holds one count of this clonotype. This chain connects TRBV14 to TRBJ2-6; D unclear. The CDR3 is made up of 18 amino acids. The germline CDR1 and CDR2 sequences are SGHDN and FVKESK. Trimming cost V 4 bases and J 4 bases, with 20 bases left between them. This chain's CDR3 is CASSLKTWRLAGANVLTF. CDR3 in DNA: TGTGCCAGCAGCCTAAAAACCTGGCGCCTGGCAGGGGCCAACGTCCTGACTTTC.

V gene TRBV6-5 combines with J gene TRBJ1-4, with unresolved D. Germline CDR1 reads MNHEY; CDR2 reads SVGAGI. Trimming stripped 0 bases from V and 0 bases from J, with 17 bases between. There are 19 residues in the CDR3. The CDR3 nucleotides are TGTGCCAGCAGTTACTCGTCACGACGGAGATACGCAACTAATGAAAAACTGTTTTTT. Its protein product is CASSYSSRRRYATNEKLFF.

The CDR3 DNA sequence: TGTGCCAGCAGTGCGTTCCGGGTGACGGACACTGAAGCTTTCTTT. This codes for CASSAFRVTDTEAFF. The chain recombines TRBV6-1 with TRBJ1-1, with D hard to call. The CDR3 is 15 residues long. The V and J ends lost 4 bases and 3 bases respectively, with 15 bases between them. Germline CDR1 reads MNHNS; CDR2 reads SASEGT.

This chain connects TRBV4-3 to TRBJ1-2; 7 nucleotides align to TRBD1. This CDR3 has 17 amino acids. Looked up from germline, CDR1 is LGHNA and CDR2 is YSLEER. The trim removed 0 bases at V and 4 bases at J, leaving 11 bases unmatched. CDR3: CASSQDGSGQALYGYTF. CDR3 in DNA: TGCGCCAGCAGCCAAGATGGGTCAGGACAGGCTCTCTATGGCTACACCTTC.

This clonotype has a handful of counts. This sequence joins TRBV6-6 and TRBJ2-3, with TRBD1 identical over 10 bases. The V segment lost 2 bases and the J segment 4 bases; nucleotides outside the gene matches: 9. The CDR3 loop spans 17 amino acids. Germline V gene lookup returns CDR1 MNHNY and CDR2 SVGAGI (reference sequence). CDR3 DNA sequence: TGTGCCAGCAGTTACCAACAAGGGACAGGGGCTTCAGATACGCAGTATTTT. The encoded protein is CASSYQQGTGASDTQYF.

J is TRBJ2-1 and V is TRBV20-1, with D perhaps matching TRBD1 or TRBD2 (6 bases each). The CDR3 runs 14 residues. CDR1 and CDR2 from the germline V gene are DFQATT and SNEGSKA (reference sequence). V was trimmed by 3 bases and J by 9 bases, leaving 18 bases between them. CDR3: CSARRGEKIGEQFF. Written as DNA, the CDR3 is TGCAGTGCTAGGAGGGGGGAGAAGATAGGTGAGCAGTTCTTC.

This clonotype was picked up many times. The chain carries TRBV5-6 and TRBJ2-3; no definite D call. The germline CDR1 and CDR2 sequences are SGHDT and YYEEEE. This CDR3 region has 13 residues. The ends were cut back, 2 bases at V and 6 bases at J, with 10 bases in the middle. The DNA of the CDR3 is TGTGCCAGCAGCTTCGGTTGGGTCGATACGCAGTATTTT. Translated, it gives CASSFGWVDTQYF.

The rearrangement links TRBV10-3 to TRBJ2-1; no clear D gene. The CDR3 length is 14 residues. Germline-derived CDR1 and CDR2 are ENHRY and SYGVKD. V was pared by 2 bases and J by 4 bases, with 9 bases between. CDR3 in amino acids: CAISELGNYNEQFF. DNA for the CDR3: TGTGCCATCAGTGAGCTCGGTAATTACAATGAGCAGTTCTTC.

The CDR3 DNA is TGTGCCAGCAGCTTGGATGGACAGGGGATTAACTATGGCTACACCTTC. It codes for CASSLDGQGINYGYTF. The chain has TRBV5-6 and TRBJ1-2; TRBD1 matches 9 bases. V lost 0 bases to trimming and J lost 1 base; unmatched junction nucleotides: 4. Germline CDR1 is SGHDT and CDR2 is YYEEEE. The CDR3 has 16 amino acids.

This clonotype was seen more than once but under ten times. For the CDR3, the DNA is TGTGCCAGCAGTTACGAGGGAGGGCCAGAGGAGACCCAGTACTTC. Translation: CASSYEGGPEETQYF. The chain employs TRBV6-5 and TRBJ2-5, with 7 bases that match TRBD2. The length of the CDR3 is 15 residues. J lost 5 bases, V lost 2 bases, and 8 bases had no gene match. The germline CDR1 and CDR2 sequences are MNHEY and SVGAGI.

The chain employs TRBV7-9 and TRBJ2-7, with 10 bases that match TRBD2. Germline V gives CDR1 SEHNR, CDR2 FQNEAQ (reference sequence). After removal of 6 bases from V and 1 base from J, the junction contained 6 bases not matched to a gene. The CDR3 contains 15 residues. Here the CDR3 reads CASSSGLAASYEQYF. CDR3 DNA sequence: TGTGCCAGCAGTAGCGGACTAGCGGCTTCCTACGAGCAGTACTTC.

The chain recombines TRBV29-1 with TRBJ1-4, with a weak D call TRBD1 (5 bases). Germline V gene lookup returns CDR1 SQVTM and CDR2 ANQGSEA. V lost 7 bases and J 8 bases, leaving 14 bases between the germline ends. This CDR3 comprises 12 residues. CDR3 residues: CSALRGGEKLFF. The DNA of the CDR3 is TGCAGCGCACTGCGCGGGGGGGAAAAACTGTTTTTT.

The chain links TRBV25-1 to TRBJ2-7; D unresolved. Per germline, CDR1 MGHDK and CDR2 SYGVNS. The V end lost 1 base, the J end lost 7 bases, and 14 bases lay between the germline ends. CDR3 length equals 14 residues. The CDR3 nucleotides read TGTGCCAGCAGTGAATCCCACCCATTGGGGGAGCAGTACTTC. This gives the protein CASSESHPLGEQYF.

V usage is TRBV29-1 and J usage is TRBJ2-5; 7 bases are shared with TRBD2. This CDR3 spans 14 amino acids. The J segment lost 2 bases and the V segment lost 6 bases, leaving 9 bases of the junction unmatched. Germline CDR1 SQVTM, CDR2 ANQGSEA. CDR3 sequence: CSVGPGLPQETQYF. CDR3 coding DNA: TGCAGCGTCGGCCCGGGACTACCACAAGAGACCCAGTACTTC.

The chain carries TRBV7-9 and TRBJ2-4, with D tentatively TRBD2 (6 bases). Trimming removed 5 bases from V and 2 bases from J, with 13 bases in between. Germline lookup yields CDR1 SEHNR and CDR2 FQNEAQ (reference sequence). This CDR3 spans 15 amino acids. CDR3 coding DNA: TGTGCCAGCAGCCTGGGAGGCAGACCCAAAAACATTCAGTACTTC. Translating gives CASSLGGRPKNIQYF.

This clonotype turned up a few times. V gene TRBV25-1 combines with J gene TRBJ2-7; 7 nucleotides agree with TRBD2. The CDR3 has 15 amino acids. V was clipped by 7 bases and J by 5 bases; unmatched bases: 14. The germline V gene has CDR1 MGHDK and CDR2 SYGVNS. CDR3 DNA sequence: TGTGCCAGCACCGATCGGGCAAGCGGGATCGACGAGCAGTACTTC. Amino acid sequence: CASTDRASGIDEQYF.